This T cell receptor beta chain was obtained from a study of shared clonotypes between healthy human individuals. General study points: The naive CD4 repertoires of several donors were compared, and approximately 5% of clonotypes were shared. Relative to memory subsets, naive subsets generally showed larger estimated richness.

In the CD4+ fraction, cells were divided into CD45RA+ naive and CD45RA-negative memory subsets. The table came from immunoSEQ multiplex PCR; TCRdb's copy has only in-frame clones and leaves some out. Found here are some 550,000 clones, less than 98% of them singletons; the top ten hold less than 0.065%. CDR1 is GTSNPN, CDR2 SVGIG, per germline (reference sequence). V was trimmed by 0 bases and J by 3 bases, leaving 9 bases between them. CDR3 size: 14 residues. This clone was counted a few times. What it binds is not known. This sample also contains other DNA sequences that code for the same CDR3. J is TRBJ1-5 and V is TRBV30, with D maybe TRBD1 (5 bases). The source of this sequence is a woman aged 25 to 39 in good health. What was sequenced was naive CD4+ T cells sorted from blood. Described subset: CD45RA+ positively selected. CDR3: CAWSVRGDNQPQHF. CDR3 bases: TGTGCCTGGAGTGTACGAGGGGACAATCAGCCCCAGCATTTT. The complete variable domain, with remaining parts taken from reference TRBV30 and TRBJ1-5, reads SQTIHQWPATLVQPVGSPLSLECTVEGTSNPNLYWYRQAAGRGLQLLFYSVGIGQISSEVPQNLSASRPQDRQFILSSKKLLLSDSGFYLCAWSVRGDNQPQHFGDGTRLSIL.